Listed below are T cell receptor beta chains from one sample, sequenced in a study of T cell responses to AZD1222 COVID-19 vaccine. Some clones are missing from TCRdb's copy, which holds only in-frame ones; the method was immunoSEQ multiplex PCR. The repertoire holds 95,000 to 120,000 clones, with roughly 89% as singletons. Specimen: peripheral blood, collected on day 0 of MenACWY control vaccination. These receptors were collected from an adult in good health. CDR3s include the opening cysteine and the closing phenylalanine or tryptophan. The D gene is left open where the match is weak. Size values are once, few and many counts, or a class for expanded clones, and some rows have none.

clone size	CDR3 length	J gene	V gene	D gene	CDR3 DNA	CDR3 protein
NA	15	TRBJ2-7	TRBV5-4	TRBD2	TGTGCCAGCAGCCCTGGACTAGCGGCGATCTACGAGCAGTACTTC	CASSPGLAAIYEQYF
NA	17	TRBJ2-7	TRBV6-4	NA	TGTGCCAGCAGTGACTGTCACCGGCCCTCGAGCTCCTACGAGCAGTACTTC	CASSDCHRPSSSYEQYF
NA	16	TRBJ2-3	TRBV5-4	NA	TGTGCCAGCAGCCGTCCGACCACCCGACGCACAGATACGCAGTATTTT	CASSRPTTRRTDTQYF
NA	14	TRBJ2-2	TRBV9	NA	TGTGCCAGCACCCAGACGGGTTCGGCCGGGGAGCTGTTTTTT	CASTQTGSAGELFF
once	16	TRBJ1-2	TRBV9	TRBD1	TGTGCCAGCAGCGTAGGACAGGGAAGAGCTAACTATGGCTACACCTTC	CASSVGQGRANYGYTF
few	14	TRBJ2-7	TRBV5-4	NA	TGTGCCAGCAGCTTGGCCATGGCCGGGGGCGAGCAGTACTTC	CASSLAMAGGEQYF
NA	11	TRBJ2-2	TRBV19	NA	TGTGCCAGTAACAGGGCCGGGGAGCTGTTTTTT	CASNRAGELFF
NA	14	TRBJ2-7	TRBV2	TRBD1	TGTGCCAGCAGTCTGGGACAGGGGGCCTACGAGCAGTACTTC	CASSLGQGAYEQYF
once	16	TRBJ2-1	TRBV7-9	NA	TGTGCCAGCAGCTTATCTCTGGCGGGGTCCTACAATGAGCAGTTCTTC	CASSLSLAGSYNEQFF
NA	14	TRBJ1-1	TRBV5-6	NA	TGTGCCAGCAGCTTAAGGGGGATGAACACTGAAGCTTTCTTT	CASSLRGMNTEAFF
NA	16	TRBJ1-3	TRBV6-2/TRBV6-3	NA	TGTGCCAGCAGTACTTACGGGGACCGGTCGGGAAACACCATATATTTT	CASSTYGDRSGNTIYF
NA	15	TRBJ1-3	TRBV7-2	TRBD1	TGTGCCAGCAGCGGGACAGGGAACTCTGGAAACACCATATATTTT	CASSGTGNSGNTIYF
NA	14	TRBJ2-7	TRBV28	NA	TGTGCCAGCAGTTTCAGGCAGCTCTCCTACGAGCAGTACTTC	CASSFRQLSYEQYF
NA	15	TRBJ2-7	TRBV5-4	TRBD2	TGTGCCAGCAGCCCAGGACTAGCGGCTATCTACGAGCAGTACTTC	CASSPGLAAIYEQYF
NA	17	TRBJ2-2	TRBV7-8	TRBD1	TGTGCCAGCCAGCAAGAGGGACAGGGGGGTTACACCGGGGAGCTGTTTTTT	CASQQEGQGGYTGELFF
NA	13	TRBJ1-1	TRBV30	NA	TGTGCCTGGAGTCGGACGGGCAACACTGAAGCTTTCTTT	CAWSRTGNTEAFF